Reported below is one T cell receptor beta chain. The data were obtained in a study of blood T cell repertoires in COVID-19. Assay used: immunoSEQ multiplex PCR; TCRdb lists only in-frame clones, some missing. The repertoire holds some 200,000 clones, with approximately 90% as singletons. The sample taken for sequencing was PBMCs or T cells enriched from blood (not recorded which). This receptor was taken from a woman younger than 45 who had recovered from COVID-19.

CDR3 amino acids: CATGSGGFNEQFF. For the CDR3, the DNA is TGTGCCACCGGGAGCGGGGGGTTCAATGAGCAGTTCTTC. The chain uses TRBV15 and TRBJ2-1, with TRBD2 identical over 9 bases. V was pared by 8 bases and J by 6 bases, with 5 bases of the junction left unmatched. The CDR3 is 13 residues long. Germline CDR1 and CDR2: LNHNV and YYDKDF (reference sequence).